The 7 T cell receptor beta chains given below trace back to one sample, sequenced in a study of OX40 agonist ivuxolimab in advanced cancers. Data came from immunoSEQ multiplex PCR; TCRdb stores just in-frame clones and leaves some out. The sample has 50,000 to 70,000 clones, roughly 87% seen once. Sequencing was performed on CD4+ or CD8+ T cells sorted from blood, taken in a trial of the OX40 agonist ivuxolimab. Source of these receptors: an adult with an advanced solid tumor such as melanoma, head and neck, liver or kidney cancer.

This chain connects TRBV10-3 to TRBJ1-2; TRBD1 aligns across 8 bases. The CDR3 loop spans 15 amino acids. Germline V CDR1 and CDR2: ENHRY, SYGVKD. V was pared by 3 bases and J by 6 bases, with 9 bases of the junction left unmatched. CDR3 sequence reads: CAISDPDRVIHGYTF. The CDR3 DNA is TGTGCCATCAGTGATCCGGACAGGGTAATCCATGGCTACACCTTC.

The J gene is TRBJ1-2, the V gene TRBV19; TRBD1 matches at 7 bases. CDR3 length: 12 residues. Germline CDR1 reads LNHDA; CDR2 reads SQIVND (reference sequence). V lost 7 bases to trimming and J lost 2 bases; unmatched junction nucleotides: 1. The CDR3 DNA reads TGTGCCAGTAAGGACAGGAACTATGGCTACACCTTC. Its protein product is CASKDRNYGYTF. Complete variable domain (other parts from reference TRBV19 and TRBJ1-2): DGGITQSPKYLFRKEGQNVTLSCEQNLNHDAMYWYRQDPGQGLRLIYYSQIVNDFQKGDIAEGYSVSREKKESFPLTVTSAQKNPTAFYLCASKDRNYGYTFGSGTRLTVV.

For the CDR3, the DNA is TGTGCCAGCAGCTTTGGGGGACCCGCAACAGGAAACACCATATATTTT. This gives the protein CASSFGGPATGNTIYF. The rearrangement joins TRBV11-2 to TRBJ1-3; D is possibly TRBD1 (5 bases). The V and J ends lost 3 bases and 4 bases respectively, with 16 bases between them. CDR3 length equals 16 residues. CDR1 and CDR2 (germline): SGHAT, FQNNGV.

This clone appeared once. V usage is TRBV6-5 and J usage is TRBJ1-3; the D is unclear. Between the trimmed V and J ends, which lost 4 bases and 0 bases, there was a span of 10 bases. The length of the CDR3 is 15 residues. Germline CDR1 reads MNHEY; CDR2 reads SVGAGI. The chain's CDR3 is CASSLEGASGNTIYF. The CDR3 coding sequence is TGTGCCAGCAGTTTGGAAGGAGCCTCTGGAAACACCATATATTTT.

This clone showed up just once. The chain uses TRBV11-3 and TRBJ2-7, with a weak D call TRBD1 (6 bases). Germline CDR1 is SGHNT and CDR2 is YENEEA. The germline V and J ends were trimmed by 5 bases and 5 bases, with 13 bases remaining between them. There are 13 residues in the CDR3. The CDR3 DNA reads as TGTGCCAGCAGCCCATCGGACAGCAACGAGCAGTACTTC. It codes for CASSPSDSNEQYF.

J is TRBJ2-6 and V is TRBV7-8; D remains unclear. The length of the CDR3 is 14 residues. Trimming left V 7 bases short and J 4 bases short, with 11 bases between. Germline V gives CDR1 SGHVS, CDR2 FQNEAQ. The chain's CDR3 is CASTIGPGANVLTF. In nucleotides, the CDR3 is TGTGCCAGCACCATAGGGCCCGGGGCCAACGTCCTGACTTTC.

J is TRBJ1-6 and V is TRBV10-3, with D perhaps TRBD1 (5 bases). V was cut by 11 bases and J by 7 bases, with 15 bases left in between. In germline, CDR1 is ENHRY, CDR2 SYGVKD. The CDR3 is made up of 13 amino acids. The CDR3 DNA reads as TGTGCCGCCTCCGGGACTGCAAATTCACCCCTCCACTTT. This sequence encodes CAASGTANSPLHF.